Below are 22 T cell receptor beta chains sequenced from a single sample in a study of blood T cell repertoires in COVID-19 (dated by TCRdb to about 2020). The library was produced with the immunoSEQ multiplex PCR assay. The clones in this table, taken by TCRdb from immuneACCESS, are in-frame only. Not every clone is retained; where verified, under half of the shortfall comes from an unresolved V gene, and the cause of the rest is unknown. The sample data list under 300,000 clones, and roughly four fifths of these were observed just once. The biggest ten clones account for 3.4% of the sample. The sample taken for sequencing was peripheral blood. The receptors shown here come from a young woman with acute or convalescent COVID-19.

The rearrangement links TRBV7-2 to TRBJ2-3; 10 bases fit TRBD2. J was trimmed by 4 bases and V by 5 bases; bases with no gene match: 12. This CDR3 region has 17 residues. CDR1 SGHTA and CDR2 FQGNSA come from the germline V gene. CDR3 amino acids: CASSESPSGSGADTQYF. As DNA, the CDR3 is TGTGCCAGCAGCGAAAGCCCTAGCGGGAGTGGGGCAGATACGCAGTATTTT. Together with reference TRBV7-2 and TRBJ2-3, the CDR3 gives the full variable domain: GAGVSQSPSNKVTEKGKDVELRCDPISGHTALYWYRQSLGQGLEFLIYFQGNSAPDKSGLPSDRFSAERTGGSVSTLTIQRTQQEDSAVYLCASSESPSGSGADTQYFGPGTRLTVL.

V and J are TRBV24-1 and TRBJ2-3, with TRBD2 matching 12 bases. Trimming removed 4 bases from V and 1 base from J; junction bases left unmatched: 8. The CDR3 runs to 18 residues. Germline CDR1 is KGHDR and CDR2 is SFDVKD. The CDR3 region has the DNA TGTGCCACCAGTGACCCTAGCGGGAGGGCCTGGGGCACAGATACGCAGTATTTT. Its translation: CATSDPSGRAWGTDTQYF.

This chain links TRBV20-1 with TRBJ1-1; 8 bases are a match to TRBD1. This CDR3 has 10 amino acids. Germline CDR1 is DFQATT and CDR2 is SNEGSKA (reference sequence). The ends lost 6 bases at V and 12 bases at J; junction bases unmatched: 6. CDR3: CSAMDRETFF. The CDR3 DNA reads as TGCAGTGCCATGGACAGGGAAACTTTCTTT.

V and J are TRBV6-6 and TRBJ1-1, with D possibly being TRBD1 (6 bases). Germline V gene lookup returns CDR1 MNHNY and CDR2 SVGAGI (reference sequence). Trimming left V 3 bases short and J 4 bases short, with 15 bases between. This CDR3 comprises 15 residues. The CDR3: CASSYSVGGGTEAFF. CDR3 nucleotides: TGTGCCAGCAGTTATTCGGTAGGGGGGGGCACTGAAGCTTTCTTT.

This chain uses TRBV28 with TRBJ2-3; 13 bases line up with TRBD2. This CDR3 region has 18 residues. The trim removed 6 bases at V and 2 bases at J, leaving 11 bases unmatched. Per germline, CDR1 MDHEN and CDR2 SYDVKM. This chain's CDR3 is CASRPGLAGPGSTDTQYF. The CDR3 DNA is TGTGCCAGCAGGCCGGGACTAGCGGGACCTGGCTCCACAGATACGCAGTATTTT.

The DNA of the CDR3 is TGTGCCAGCAGAGAGATGTTGGGGGCGGAAGGCTACACCTTC. Its translation is CASREMLGAEGYTF. The chain uses TRBV28 and TRBJ1-2; D is possibly TRBD1 (6 bases). Germline CDR1 MDHEN, CDR2 SYDVKM. The length of the CDR3 is 14 residues. Trimming pared 6 bases from V and 8 bases from J, leaving 19 bases between.

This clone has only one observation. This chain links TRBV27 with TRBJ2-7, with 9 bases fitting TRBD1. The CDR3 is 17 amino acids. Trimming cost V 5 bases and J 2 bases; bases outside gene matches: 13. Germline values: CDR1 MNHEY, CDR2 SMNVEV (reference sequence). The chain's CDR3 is CASSPKNPGQGAYEQYF. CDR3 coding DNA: TGTGCCAGCAGTCCAAAAAACCCGGGACAGGGAGCCTACGAGCAGTACTTC.

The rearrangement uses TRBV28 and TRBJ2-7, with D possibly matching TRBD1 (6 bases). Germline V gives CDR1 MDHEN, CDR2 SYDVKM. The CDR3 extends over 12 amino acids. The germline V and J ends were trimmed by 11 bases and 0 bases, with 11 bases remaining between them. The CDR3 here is CASRTASYEQYF. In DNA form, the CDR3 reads TGTGCCTCACGGACAGCCTCCTACGAGCAGTACTTC.

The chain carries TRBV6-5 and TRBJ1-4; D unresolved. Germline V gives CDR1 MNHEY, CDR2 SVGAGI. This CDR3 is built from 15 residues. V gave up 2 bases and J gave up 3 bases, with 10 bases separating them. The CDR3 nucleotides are TGTGCCAGCAGTTACCAGACGGGAGCTAATGAAAAACTGTTTTTT. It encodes CASSYQTGANEKLFF.

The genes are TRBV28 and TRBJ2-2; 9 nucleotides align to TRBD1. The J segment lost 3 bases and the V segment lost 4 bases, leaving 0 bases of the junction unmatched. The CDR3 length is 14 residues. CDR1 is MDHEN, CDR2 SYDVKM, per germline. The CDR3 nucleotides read TGTGCCAGCAGTTGGGACAGGGACACCGGGGAGCTGTTTTTT. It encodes CASSWDRDTGELFF. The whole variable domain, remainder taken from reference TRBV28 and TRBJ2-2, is DVKVTQSSRYLVKRTGEKVFLECVQDMDHENMFWYRQDPGLGLRLIYFSYDVKMKEKGDIPEGYSVSREKKERFSLILESASTNQTSMYLCASSWDRDTGELFFGEGSRLTVL.

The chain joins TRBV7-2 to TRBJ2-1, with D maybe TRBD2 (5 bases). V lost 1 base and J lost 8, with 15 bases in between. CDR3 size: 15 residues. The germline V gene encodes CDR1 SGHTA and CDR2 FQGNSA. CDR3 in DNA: TGTGCCAGCAGCTTAGACATGGGTGGAGGTTATGAGCAGTTCTTC. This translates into CASSLDMGGGYEQFF.

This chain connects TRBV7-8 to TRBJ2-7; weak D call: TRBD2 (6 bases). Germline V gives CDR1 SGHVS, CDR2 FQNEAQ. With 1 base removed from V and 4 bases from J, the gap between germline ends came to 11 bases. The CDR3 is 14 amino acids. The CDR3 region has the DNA TGTGCCAGCAGCTTAGGCGGGACTCAGTACGAGCAGTACTTC. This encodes CASSLGGTQYEQYF.

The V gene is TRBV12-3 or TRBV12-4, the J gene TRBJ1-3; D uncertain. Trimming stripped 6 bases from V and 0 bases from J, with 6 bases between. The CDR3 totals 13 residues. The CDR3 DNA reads TGTGCCAGCAGCAAAAACTCTGGAAACACCATATATTTT. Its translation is CASSKNSGNTIYF.

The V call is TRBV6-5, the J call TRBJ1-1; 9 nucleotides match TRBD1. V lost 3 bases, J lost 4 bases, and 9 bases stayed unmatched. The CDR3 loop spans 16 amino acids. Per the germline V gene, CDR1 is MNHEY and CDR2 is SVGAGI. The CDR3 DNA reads TGTGCCAGCAGTTATCAGACAGGGGGGTCGGGCACTGAAGCTTTCTTT. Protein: CASSYQTGGSGTEAFF.

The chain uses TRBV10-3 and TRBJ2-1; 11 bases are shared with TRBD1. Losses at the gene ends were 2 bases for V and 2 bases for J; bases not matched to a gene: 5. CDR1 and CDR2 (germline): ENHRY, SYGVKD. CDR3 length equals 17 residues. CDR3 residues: CAISEPRTGGAYNEQFF. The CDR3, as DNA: TGTGCCATCAGTGAGCCAAGGACAGGGGGCGCCTACAATGAGCAGTTCTTC.

DNA for the CDR3: TGTGCCAGCAGCTCGTTCGGAGGGACCGGGGAGCTGTTTTTT. Residues: CASSSFGGTGELFF. The chain links TRBV7-2 to TRBJ2-2; possible D gene TRBD2, 6 bases. Trimming removed 4 bases at V and 5 bases at J, with 11 bases between. This CDR3 is 14 amino acids long. Germline loops: CDR1 SGHTA, CDR2 FQGNSA.

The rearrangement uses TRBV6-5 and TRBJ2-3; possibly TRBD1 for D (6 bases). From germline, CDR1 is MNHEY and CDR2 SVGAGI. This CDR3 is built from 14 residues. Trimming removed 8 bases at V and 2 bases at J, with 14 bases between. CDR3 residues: CASWSQGLTDTQYF. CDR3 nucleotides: TGTGCCAGCTGGTCACAGGGCCTCACAGATACGCAGTATTTT.

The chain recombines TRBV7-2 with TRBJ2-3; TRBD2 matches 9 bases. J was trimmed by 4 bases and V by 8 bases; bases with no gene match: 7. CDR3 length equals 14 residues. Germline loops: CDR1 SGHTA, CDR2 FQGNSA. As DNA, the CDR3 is TGTGCCAGCTACGGGCGGGAGGGGGCAGATACGCAGTATTTT. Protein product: CASYGREGADTQYF. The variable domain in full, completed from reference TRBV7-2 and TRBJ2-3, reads GAGVSQSPSNKVTEKGKDVELRCDPISGHTALYWYRQSLGQGLEFLIYFQGNSAPDKSGLPSDRFSAERTGGSVSTLTIQRTQQEDSAVYLCASYGREGADTQYFGPGTRLTVL.

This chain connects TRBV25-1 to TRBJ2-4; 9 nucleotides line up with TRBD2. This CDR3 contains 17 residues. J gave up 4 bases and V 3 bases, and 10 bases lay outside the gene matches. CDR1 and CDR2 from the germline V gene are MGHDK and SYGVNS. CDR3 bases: TGTGCCAGCAGTGACCGACTACAGCGGGAGGATAAAAACATTCAGTACTTC. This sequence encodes CASSDRLQREDKNIQYF.

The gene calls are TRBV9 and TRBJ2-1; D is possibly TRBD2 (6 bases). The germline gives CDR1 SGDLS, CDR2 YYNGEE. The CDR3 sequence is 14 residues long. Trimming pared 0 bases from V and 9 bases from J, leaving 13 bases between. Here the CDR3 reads CASSVAWRDAEQFF. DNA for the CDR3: TGTGCCAGCAGCGTAGCTTGGCGGGACGCTGAGCAGTTCTTC.

The CDR3 coding sequence is TGTGCCAGCAGCTTAGAGGGACAGGCCTGGACAGATACGCAGTATTTT. Protein product: CASSLEGQAWTDTQYF. The chain links TRBV7-8 to TRBJ2-3, with TRBD1 matching over 8 bases. Germline V gene lookup returns CDR1 SGHVS and CDR2 FQNEAQ. With V trimmed by 1 base and J by 3 bases, 6 bases remained unmatched. CDR3 length: 16 residues. The complete variable domain, with remaining parts taken from reference TRBV7-8 and TRBJ2-3, reads GAGVSQSPRYKVAKRGQDVALRCDPISGHVSLFWYQQALGQGPEFLTYFQNEAQLDKSGLPSDRFFAERPEGSVSTLKIQRTQQEDSAVYLCASSLEGQAWTDTQYFGPGTRLTVL.

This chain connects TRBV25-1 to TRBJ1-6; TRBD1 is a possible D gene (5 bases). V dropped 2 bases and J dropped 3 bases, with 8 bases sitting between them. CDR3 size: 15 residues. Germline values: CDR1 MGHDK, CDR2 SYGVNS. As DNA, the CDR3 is TGTGCCAGCAGTGAACAGACAGACTATAATTCACCCCTCCACTTT. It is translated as CASSEQTDYNSPLHF.